Listed below are T cell receptor beta chains from one sample, sequenced in a study of shared clonotypes between healthy human individuals. Clones were read by immunoSEQ multiplex PCR, and TCRdb kept only the in-frame ones, dropping some. The data hold roughly 500,000 clones, with about 95% observed a single time. Sequenced sample: naive CD4+ T cells sorted from blood. The receptors stem from a woman aged 30 to 39 in good health. The CDR3 runs from the conserved cysteine through the conserved F or W. D genes are given only for firm matches. Only some rows state a clone size, as once, few, many or a class for expanded clones.

V	size	J	D	CDR3	DNA
TRBV7-9	NA	TRBJ2-1	TRBD1	CASSLVWADRDKSEQFF	TGTGCCAGCAGCTTAGTTTGGGCGGACAGGGACAAAAGTGAGCAGTTCTTC
TRBV28	NA	TRBJ1-2	TRBD1	CASTQGLWDRGGGYTF	TGTGCCAGCACCCAAGGCCTTTGGGACAGGGGCGGCGGCTACACCTTC
TRBV28	NA	TRBJ1-4	TRBD1	CASSSRRQGTTNEKLFF	TGTGCCAGCAGTTCGCGCCGACAGGGAACAACTAATGAAAAACTGTTTTTT
TRBV30	NA	TRBJ2-3	NA	CAWDGSRRGKHAWAQYF	TGTGCCTGGGACGGGAGCCGCCGGGGGAAACACGCGTGGGCGCAGTATTTT
TRBV7-9	NA	TRBJ2-7	NA	CASSLTGTSNEQYF	TGTGCCAGCAGCTTAACCGGGACTTCTAACGAGCAGTACTTC
TRBV2	NA	TRBJ2-3	TRBD2	CASTYGRAEDTQYF	TGTGCCAGCACTTACGGGAGGGCCGAAGATACGCAGTATTTT
TRBV4-1	NA	TRBJ1-5	TRBD1	CASSPGLDRALHF	TGCGCCAGCAGCCCAGGCCTGGACAGGGCCCTGCATTTT
TRBV23-1	NA	TRBJ2-3	NA	CASQGQGRADTQYF	TGCGCCAGTCAAGGGCAGGGAAGGGCAGATACGCAGTATTTT
TRBV5-1	NA	TRBJ2-1	NA	CASSPSSSGDEQFF	TGCGCCAGCAGCCCGTCCTCCTCAGGCGATGAGCAGTTCTTC
TRBV4-2	NA	TRBJ2-1	TRBD1	CASSQDARTGFRYNEQFF	TGTGCCAGCAGCCAAGATGCCCGGACAGGATTTCGATACAATGAGCAGTTCTTC
TRBV28	NA	TRBJ1-3	NA	CASSLKLLAGGNTIYF	TGTGCCAGCAGTTTAAAACTCCTCGCGGGTGGAAACACCATATATTTT
TRBV9	NA	TRBJ1-1	NA	CASSAPGRPTEAFF	TGTGCCAGCAGCGCCCCAGGTAGACCCACTGAAGCTTTCTTT
TRBV18	NA	TRBJ2-5	NA	CASSPSQETQYF	TGTGCCAGCTCGCCTTCCCAAGAGACCCAGTACTTC
TRBV2	NA	TRBJ1-1	NA	CASSDRRQINTEAFF	TGTGCCAGCAGTGATCGGAGGCAGATTAACACTGAAGCTTTCTTT
TRBV29-1	NA	TRBJ2-3	NA	CSVDVGSSTDTQYF	TGCAGCGTTGATGTGGGTTCTAGCACAGATACGCAGTATTTT
TRBV6-6	once	TRBJ1-4	NA	CASTPSSAGVAEKLFF	TGTGCCAGCACCCCAAGTTCGGCAGGGGTTGCTGAAAAACTGTTTTTT
TRBV28	NA	TRBJ1-1	TRBD1	CASVPGQGTEAFF	TGTGCCAGCGTCCCCGGACAGGGCACTGAAGCTTTCTTT
TRBV5-1	NA	TRBJ2-7	TRBD1	CASSLTGVSPYEQYF	TGCGCCAGCAGCTTAACAGGGGTCTCCCCCTACGAGCAGTACTTC
TRBV7-2	NA	TRBJ2-1	NA	CASSFRLAYNEQFF	TGTGCCAGCAGCTTCAGACTGGCCTACAATGAGCAGTTCTTC
TRBV9	NA	TRBJ1-6	NA	CASTTGHSNSPLHF	TGTGCCAGCACCACCGGACACTCAAATTCACCCCTCCACTTT
TRBV5-1	NA	TRBJ2-5	NA	CASSLGGGRNLETQYF	TGCGCCAGCAGCTTGGGGGGCGGAAGAAACCTAGAGACCCAGTACTTC
TRBV28	NA	TRBJ2-2	TRBD2	CASSFGGGRAGELFF	TGTGCCAGCAGTTTTGGCGGGGGGCGAGCCGGGGAGCTGTTTTTT
TRBV15	NA	TRBJ2-1	TRBD2	CATSSLAGLSSYNEQFF	TGTGCCACCAGCAGCCTAGCGGGGCTGAGCTCCTACAATGAGCAGTTCTTC
TRBV28	NA	TRBJ2-3	NA	CASNLGDTQYF	TGTGCCAGCAACCTTGGGGATACGCAGTATTTT
TRBV5-1	NA	TRBJ2-7	TRBD1	CASSLPDRPYEQYF	TGCGCCAGCAGCTTGCCGGACAGGCCCTACGAGCAGTACTTC
TRBV27	NA	TRBJ2-7	NA	CASRTTSSYEQYF	TGTGCCAGCAGGACAACCAGCTCCTACGAGCAGTACTTC
TRBV11-3	NA	TRBJ2-3	TRBD2	CASSLGLAGGVDTQYF	TGTGCCAGCAGCTTAGGCCTAGCGGGAGGAGTAGATACGCAGTATTTT
TRBV15	NA	TRBJ2-1	NA	CATSVSGVAYNEQFF	TGTGCCACCAGCGTCTCGGGTGTCGCCTACAATGAGCAGTTCTTC
TRBV7-2	NA	TRBJ2-1	TRBD2	CASSAGTRRADEQFF	TGTGCCAGCAGCGCCGGGACTAGAAGGGCGGATGAGCAGTTCTTC
TRBV7-8	NA	TRBJ2-5	TRBD1	CASSFTGTGEETQYF	TGTGCCAGCAGCTTCACCGGGACAGGGGAAGAGACCCAGTACTTC
TRBV28	NA	TRBJ1-5	NA	CASSFEGNSNQPQHF	TGTGCCAGCAGTTTCGAAGGTAATAGCAATCAGCCCCAGCATTTT
TRBV11-2	NA	TRBJ2-5	NA	CASSLEGATFQETQYF	TGTGCCAGCAGCTTAGAAGGGGCGACTTTCCAAGAGACCCAGTACTTC
TRBV27	NA	TRBJ2-3	NA	CASSFQEPVRVTDTQYF	TGTGCCAGCAGTTTCCAGGAGCCGGTTCGGGTCACAGATACGCAGTATTTT
TRBV6-5	NA	TRBJ2-3	NA	CASSSGIHPAGTQYF	TGTGCCAGCAGTTCCGGGATTCACCCTGCCGGGACGCAGTATTTT
TRBV28	NA	TRBJ2-6	TRBD1	CASSRGPGSKGANVLTF	TGTGCCAGCAGCAGGGGGCCGGGGAGTAAGGGGGCCAACGTCCTGACTTTC
TRBV5-4	NA	TRBJ2-1	NA	CASSRDPSSYNEQFF	TGTGCCAGCAGCCGGGACCCGAGCTCCTACAATGAGCAGTTCTTC
TRBV7-9	NA	TRBJ2-3	TRBD1	CASRMGQVEDTQYF	TGTGCCAGCAGGATGGGACAGGTTGAGGATACGCAGTATTTT
TRBV27	NA	TRBJ2-2	NA	CASSGRVETGELFF	TGTGCCAGCAGTGGCAGGGTGGAAACCGGGGAGCTGTTTTTT
TRBV19	NA	TRBJ2-1	NA	CASSPWGADYNEQFF	TGTGCCAGTAGTCCTTGGGGAGCGGATTACAATGAGCAGTTCTTC
TRBV5-4	NA	TRBJ2-7	TRBD1	CASSKGQGDEQYF	TGTGCCAGCAGCAAGGGACAGGGTGACGAGCAGTACTTC
TRBV11-3	NA	TRBJ2-4	NA	CASSLDRESGIQYF	TGTGCCAGCAGCTTAGACAGGGAGTCGGGCATTCAGTACTTC
TRBV30	NA	TRBJ2-1	TRBD2	CACTGTSGSNEQFF	TGTGCCTGCACCGGGACTAGCGGGAGTAATGAGCAGTTCTTC
TRBV2	NA	TRBJ2-7	NA	CASSQGSSYEQYF	TGTGCCAGCAGCCAAGGATCCTCCTACGAGCAGTACTTC
TRBV18	NA	TRBJ2-7	NA	CASSPRFEQAFYYEQYF	TGTGCCAGCTCACCACGCTTTGAACAGGCGTTTTACTACGAGCAGTACTTC
TRBV28	NA	TRBJ1-2	TRBD1	CASSYHTGQGPEGYTF	TGTGCCAGCAGTTACCACACGGGACAGGGCCCAGAGGGCTACACCTTC
TRBV18	NA	TRBJ1-1	NA	CASSLDRGVGAFF	TGTGCCAGCTCCCTAGACAGAGGGGTTGGGGCTTTCTTT
TRBV7-9	NA	TRBJ1-2	NA	CASSLETNYGYTF	TGTGCCAGCAGCTTAGAAACTAACTATGGCTACACCTTC
TRBV7-9	NA	TRBJ2-3	NA	CASSLIGGAPQDTQYF	TGTGCCAGCAGCTTAATAGGGGGAGCCCCTCAAGATACGCAGTATTTT
TRBV30	NA	TRBJ2-1	NA	CAWSEGAFGNEQFF	TGTGCCTGGAGTGAAGGGGCCTTTGGCAATGAGCAGTTCTTC
TRBV5-5	NA	TRBJ2-5	NA	CASSLGRTKETQYF	TGTGCCAGCAGCTTGGGGCGGACGAAAGAGACCCAGTACTTC
TRBV18	NA	TRBJ1-5	NA	CASSVQGSNQPQHF	TGTGCCAGCTCAGTCCAGGGGAGCAATCAGCCCCAGCATTTT
TRBV7-9	NA	TRBJ1-5	NA	CASSLMSGGGNQPQHF	TGTGCCAGCAGCTTAATGTCCGGGGGTGGCAATCAGCCCCAGCATTTT
TRBV18	NA	TRBJ1-1	NA	CASSLQVNTEAFF	TGTGCCAGCTCACTACAGGTGAACACTGAAGCTTTCTTT
TRBV7-2	NA	TRBJ2-6	TRBD1	CASSHRDRGRRGANVLTF	TGTGCCAGCAGCCACCGGGACAGGGGGCGACGTGGGGCCAACGTCCTGACTTTC
TRBV5-1	once	TRBJ1-2	NA	CASSLPGTGPGGYTF	TGCGCCAGCAGCCTCCCAGGAACAGGGCCCGGGGGCTACACCTTC
TRBV5-1	NA	TRBJ2-1	TRBD2	CASSFSRGTSGINEQFF	TGCGCCAGCAGCTTTTCCAGAGGGACTAGCGGGATCAATGAGCAGTTCTTC
TRBV18	NA	TRBJ2-7	NA	CASSPKGRYEQYF	TGTGCCAGCTCACCTAAGGGGAGGTACGAGCAGTACTTC
TRBV15	NA	TRBJ1-6	TRBD1	CATSGWMDRESNSPLHF	TGTGCCACCAGCGGTTGGATGGACAGGGAATCGAATTCACCCCTCCACTTT
TRBV5-5	NA	TRBJ2-7	TRBD2	CASSLRAGVEQYF	TGTGCCAGCAGCTTGCGGGCGGGGGTCGAGCAGTACTTC